This T cell receptor (beta chain) stems from a study of T cells in Graves' hyperthyroidism and ophthalmopathy. Authors of the study amplified TCR beta CDR3 regions from RNA transcripts. TCR CDR3 underwent first-round RT-PCR with the HTBI primer set. TCRdb reprocessed the multiplex PCR reads via MiXCR and lists one record per CDR3 protein. The sample has some 340,000 distinct CDR3 sequences, around 15% seen once; the top ten hold 34%. General study points: Ophthalmopathy was separated from stable hyperthyroidism by a 13 V-J model.

The CDR3 is 17 residues long. Trimming removed 1 base at V and 1 base at J, with 13 bases between. Germline V gene data show CDR1 as SEHNR and CDR2 as FQNEAQ (reference sequence). This clonotype was observed at least ten times. What it binds is unknown. The cohort's ophthalmopathy patients, a group with duration under 3 months, had a Clinical Activity Score of at least 3 and a NOSPECS grade of at least 4. Based on clinical symptoms, serum thyroxine and TRAb, thyroid ultrasound and orbital computed tomography, diagnoses were reached. The sample comprised blood. This clonotype was sampled from a woman aged 40 to 50 with Graves' ophthalmopathy. The chain uses TRBV7-9 and TRBJ2-2, with no clear D. CDR3 bases: TGTGCCAGCAGCTTAGTTGGCGGCGGACGGAACACCGGGGAGCTGTTTTTT. Protein sequence: CASSLVGGGRNTGELFF.